The 17 T cell receptor beta chains below were found in one sample sequenced in a study of post-analysis software for immune sequencing data. Presence of unique molecular identifiers characterized the TCR beta cDNA libraries. Using its own MiXCR run on the PCR reads, TCRdb lists one record per CDR3 protein. Found here are over 150,000 distinct CDR3 sequences, around 36% of them singletons; the top ten hold roughly 28%. The sequencing used blood, collected after autologous hematopoietic stem cell transplantation. The receptors here all came from a girl under 18 with multiple sclerosis.

This clonotype appeared a single time. Its ends do not fully match the called genes, so a read error is possible. This chain uses TRBV7-9 with TRBJ2-5; TRBD1 or TRBD2 may be the D gene (6 bases each). The J call may be in error: the DNA end matches TRBJ2-7 better. Germline-derived CDR1 and CDR2 are SEHNR and FQNEAQ (reference sequence). The CDR3 sequence is 14 residues long. The CDR3 spells CASSLERGDYEQYF. The CDR3 nucleotides are TGCGCCAGCAGCTTGGAAAGGGGGGACTACGAGCAGTACTTC.

The genes are TRBV20-1 and TRBJ2-5; 14 bases map to TRBD2. The germline gives CDR1 DFQATT, CDR2 SNEGSKA (reference sequence). This CDR3 comprises 15 residues. The J segment lost 4 bases and the V segment lost 3 bases, leaving 4 bases of the junction unmatched. In DNA, the CDR3 is TGCAGTGCTAGTCCGACTAGCGGGGGGGCAGAGACCCAGTACTTC. It yields the protein CSASPTSGGAETQYF.

Turning to this clonotype: One end of the junction does not line up with germline, which may come from a read error. The rearrangement joins TRBV13 to TRBJ2-6; D may match TRBD1 or TRBD2 (6 bases each). Germline CDR1 PRHDT, CDR2 FYEKMQ (reference sequence). The CDR3 consists of 16 residues. The CDR3 reads CANSWRGASGANVLTF. CDR3 bases: TGTGCCAACAGCTGGAGGGGGGCAAGTGGGGCCAACGTCCTGACTTTC.

As regards this clonotype: This may stem from a read error, because a much larger clone lies one nucleotide away. This chain joins TRBV10-3 and TRBJ2-5; TRBD1 might be the D (5 bases). The germline V gene has CDR1 ENHRY and CDR2 SYGVKD. The CDR3 is made up of 14 amino acids. CDR3 region: CAIKTETDQETRYF. Written as DNA, the CDR3 is TGTGCCATCAAAACGGAGACAGACCAAGAGACCCGGTACTTC.

The chain has TRBV11-2 and TRBJ2-5, with 7 positions matching TRBD1. The J call may be wrong; the DNA end is better matched by TRBJ2-7. Per the germline V gene, CDR1 is SGHAT and CDR2 is FQNNGV. The CDR3 runs to 15 residues. This CDR3 is CASSHLRGWSYEQYF. In nucleotides, the CDR3 is TGTGCCAGCAGCCACCTCAGGGGGTGGTCCTACGAGCAGTACTTC.

In this sample, this clonotype turned up many times. Sequence at one end of the junction differs from germline and may be a read error. The chain has TRBV12-3 or TRBV12-4 and TRBJ2-7; D may be TRBD1 or TRBD2 (5 bases each). The CDR3 consists of 13 residues. Written as DNA, the CDR3 is TGCGCCAGCAGCTTGGCTGGGGGTTACGAGCAGTACTTC. Amino acids: CASSLAGGYEQYF.

This clonotype appeared many times. The CDR3 reads CSASRGDPNQPQHF. The DNA for the CDR3 is TGCAGTGCTAGTCGCGGGGATCCCAATCAGCCCCAGCATTTT. The chain combines TRBV20-1 with TRBJ1-5, with D unclear. Trimming stripped 3 bases from V and 3 bases from J, with 12 bases between. Per the germline V gene, CDR1 is DFQATT and CDR2 is SNEGSKA (reference sequence). This CDR3 region has 14 residues.

This clonotype was counted many times. The V and J genes are TRBV7-2 and TRBJ1-1, with a weak D call TRBD1 (6 bases). Per the germline V gene, CDR1 is SGHTA and CDR2 is FQGNSA. With 5 bases removed from V and 10 bases from J, the gap between germline ends came to 17 bases. This CDR3 has 13 residues. CDR3 sequence reads: CASSPWTDPGAFF. CDR3 nucleotides: TGTGCCAGCAGCCCATGGACAGACCCAGGAGCTTTCTTT.

This sequence joins TRBV25-1 and TRBJ2-3, with D perhaps being TRBD1 or TRBD2 (5 bases each). The V and J ends lost 2 bases and 6 bases respectively, with 12 bases between them. CDR1 is MGHDK, CDR2 SYGVNS, per germline. The CDR3 extends over 14 amino acids. The CDR3 DNA reads TGTGCCAGCAGTGAAGGAGGATCAGGGGATACGCAGTATTTT. This gives the protein CASSEGGSGDTQYF.

This clonotype was counted only a few times. An end of the junction differs from the germline gene, which may be a read error. The rearrangement links TRBV7-9 to TRBJ2-3; weak D call: TRBD2 (6 bases). CDR1 and CDR2 from the germline V gene are SEHNR and FQNEAQ (reference sequence). CDR3 length equals 16 residues. Here the CDR3 DNA reads TGTGCCAGCAGCGATGTCCCGGGACTCAGCACAGATACGCGGTATTTT. It yields the protein CASSDVPGLSTDTRYF.

This clonotype was seen more than once but under ten times. The genes are TRBV4-1 and TRBJ1-1; no firm D call. Germline CDR1 MGHRA, CDR2 YSYEKL. There are 14 residues in the CDR3. V was clipped by 0 bases and J by 4 bases, with 9 bases between them. CDR3 sequence: CASSQEAGVTEAFF. The DNA for the CDR3 is TGCGCCAGCAGCCAAGAAGCCGGGGTCACTGAAGCTTTCTTT.

The rearrangement links TRBV7-9 to TRBJ1-2; D is uncertain. This CDR3 has 13 amino acids. Germline CDR1 and CDR2: SEHNR and FQNEAQ (reference sequence). Trimming stripped 4 bases from V and 8 bases from J, with 14 bases between. CDR3 sequence (DNA): TGTGCCAGCAGCTACCGCCTTATTGGGGGCTACACCTTC. Residues: CASSYRLIGGYTF.

This clonotype was seen a handful of times. A read error is possible here, since a much larger clone lies one base away. This sequence joins TRBV5-6 and TRBJ2-3; D call uncertain. With 3 bases removed from V and 4 bases from J, the gap between germline ends came to 12 bases. The CDR3 contains 14 residues. CDR1 is SGHDT, CDR2 YYEEEE, per germline. The CDR3 DNA sequence: TGTGCCAGCAGCTGGTACAATCCATCAGATACGCAGTATTTT. This codes for CASSWYNPSDTQYF. The whole variable domain, remainder taken from reference TRBV5-6 and TRBJ2-3, is DAGVTQSPTHLIKTRGQQVTLRCSPKSGHDTVSWYQQALGQGPQFIFQYYEEEERQRGNFPDRFSGHQFPNYSSELNVNALLLGDSALYLCASSWYNPSDTQYFGPGTRLTVL.

The genes are TRBV18 and TRBJ2-6; unclear D gene. The germline V and J ends were trimmed by 6 bases and 1 base, with 7 bases remaining between them. CDR3 length equals 14 residues. Per the germline V gene, CDR1 is KGHSH and CDR2 is LQKENI. CDR3 loop: CASSRESGANVLTF. For the CDR3, the DNA is TGTGCCAGCTCCCGAGAATCTGGGGCCAACGTCCTGACTTTC. The full variable domain, in which reference TRBV18 and TRBJ2-6 provide the parts outside the CDR3, is NAGVMQNPRHLVRRRGQEARLRCSPMKGHSHVYWYRQLPEEGLKFMVYLQKENIIDESGMPKERFSAEFPKEGPSILRIQQVVRGDSAAYFCASSRESGANVLTFGAGSRLTVL.

This clonotype occurred a few times. This rearrangement joins TRBV7-2 to TRBJ2-3; 8 bases are shared with TRBD1. Germline V gives CDR1 SGHTA, CDR2 FQGNSA. The CDR3 is 17 amino acids. The V and J ends lost 0 bases and 7 bases, in that order; junction bases with no gene match: 12. The CDR3 here is CASSLAVGPGGTHTQYF. The DNA for the CDR3 is TGTGCCAGCAGCTTAGCGGTCGGTCCAGGGGGCACCCATACGCAGTATTTT.

The chain joins TRBV27 to TRBJ1-2, with D unclear. The CDR3 runs 10 residues. V was pared by 5 bases and J by 2 bases, with 0 bases between. Germline CDR1 is MNHEY and CDR2 is SMNVEV (reference sequence). CDR3 protein: CASSNYGYTF. The CDR3, as DNA: TGTGCCAGCAGTAACTATGGCTACACCTTC.

The chain is built from TRBV5-1 and TRBJ2-4; D is uncertain. The J call could be wrong; TRBJ2-7 is a better fit for the DNA end. This CDR3 spans 15 amino acids. Germline V gives CDR1 SGHRS, CDR2 YFSETQ. The CDR3: CASSLILREDYEQYF. DNA of the CDR3: TGCGCCAGCAGCCTTATTCTCCGTGAGGACTACGAGCAGTACTTC.